These 4 T cell receptor beta chains originate from one sample sequenced in a study of CD8+CD57+ T cells in acquired aplastic anemia. For CDR3 and TCR beta VDJ profiling, genomic DNA was the template used. In TCRdb, the reads were re-called with MiXCR into one record per CDR3 protein. The table shows about 160,000 distinct CDR3 sequences, with 35% to 55% occurring only once. Source material: sorted CD4+, CD8+, or CD8+CD57+ T cells (not recorded which) from PBMCs. The source is a human donor in good health.

The chain has TRBV20-1 and TRBJ2-7, with a weak D call TRBD2 (6 bases). The CDR3 loop spans 12 amino acids. The ends were cut back, 3 bases at V and 1 base at J, with 7 bases in the middle. Germline V gene data show CDR1 as DFQATT and CDR2 as SNEGSKA (reference sequence). Here the CDR3 reads CSASRESYEQYF. In DNA form, the CDR3 reads TGCAGTGCTAGCCGGGAGTCCTACGAGCAGTACTTC.

The V call is TRBV12-3 or TRBV12-4, the J call TRBJ2-2; a weak D match, TRBD2 (7 bases). Between the trimmed V and J ends, which lost 9 bases and 3 bases, there was a span of 20 bases. The CDR3 is 16 residues long. In nucleotides, the CDR3 is TGTGCCAGGGAAGAAACGGGGGGCTGGGACACCGGGGAGCTGTTTTTT. Protein: CAREETGGWDTGELFF.

This clonotype was detected only a few times. The gene calls are TRBV7-2 and TRBJ2-7, with D perhaps matching TRBD1 or TRBD2 (5 bases each). Between the trimmed V and J ends, which lost 8 bases and 2 bases, there was a span of 13 bases. CDR1 is SGHTA and CDR2 is FQGNSA in the germline V gene. The CDR3 has 13 residues. CDR3 protein: CASRPGPTYEQYF. The CDR3 DNA reads as TGTGCCAGCCGGCCGGGACCAACCTACGAGCAGTACTTC.

Points on this clonotype: Since a much larger clone is just one base distant, this may be a read error. The chain has TRBV5-1 and TRBJ2-5; D unresolved. Looked up from germline, CDR1 is SGHRS and CDR2 is YFSETQ. The CDR3 extends over 12 amino acids. The CDR3, as DNA: TGCGCCAGCAGCTCCCAAAGAGAGACCCATTACTTC. Translating it yields CASSSQRETHYF.